This entry lists 4 T cell receptor beta chains sequenced from one sample in a study of T cell clones after liver transplantation. Assay: immunoSEQ multiplex PCR; the TCRdb copy retains only in-frame clones and omits some. The data hold roughly 70,000 clones, with 90% observed a single time. This material consisted of CD4+ T cells from blood, taken before liver transplant. The source of these receptors is a human donor who received a liver transplant.

V is TRBV7-9 and J is TRBJ2-7; 8 positions match TRBD2. V lost 5 bases to trimming and J lost 2 bases; unmatched junction nucleotides: 8. The germline gives CDR1 SEHNR, CDR2 FQNEAQ (reference sequence). The CDR3 sequence is 15 residues long. The CDR3 DNA reads TGTGCCAGCAGCCATGGGAATAGCGGGACCTACGAGCAGTACTTC. It is translated as CASSHGNSGTYEQYF. Full variable domain (remainder filled in from reference TRBV7-9 and TRBJ2-7): DTGVSQNPRHKITKRGQNVTFRCDPISEHNRLYWYRQTLGQGPEFLTYFQNEAQLEKSRLLSDRFSAERPKGSFSTLEIQRTEQGDSAMYLCASSHGNSGTYEQYFGPGTRLTVT.

The CDR3 DNA reads TGCGCCAGCAGTCAACCGCAGGGGGACCCAACCGGGGAGCTGTTTTTT. Amino acids: CASSQPQGDPTGELFF. The chain has TRBV23-1 and TRBJ2-2, with 7 bases matching TRBD1. TRBV23-1 is flagged as an ORF with uncertain function. The CDR3 sequence is 16 residues long. V lost 2 bases, J lost 5 bases, and 8 bases stayed unmatched.

This chain connects TRBV5-1 to TRBJ2-1; D unresolved. The V and J ends lost 7 bases and 8 bases respectively, with 16 bases between them. CDR3 length equals 13 residues. Germline V gene lookup returns CDR1 SGHRS and CDR2 YFSETQ. CDR3 protein: CASAPLGFDEQFF. In DNA, the CDR3 is TGCGCCAGCGCTCCTTTAGGTTTCGATGAGCAGTTCTTC.

The rearrangement joins TRBV7-2 to TRBJ2-5; 10 bases are shared with TRBD2. CDR3 length: 16 amino acids. After removal of 5 bases from V and 5 bases from J, the junction contained 11 bases not matched to a gene. Germline V CDR1 and CDR2: SGHTA, FQGNSA. CDR3 region: CASSRSSSGSIETQYF. Written as DNA, the CDR3 is TGTGCCAGCAGCCGAAGCTCTAGCGGGAGTATTGAGACCCAGTACTTC.